Listed here is a single T cell receptor beta chain. Its antigen is not yet known. No per-base quality is available; no much larger clone lies one base away. The sample's treatment or condition label is to be understood as: roughly 20 received Ad26.COV2.S at low or high dose, single or two shots; a few received placebo; per-sample allocation not given. Repertoires of vaccine and placebo recipients were sequenced from samples taken on day 63 after the first injection. Cohort 1b enrolled fewer than 30 adults aged 18-55 years at a single site in Boston, USA, between 29 July and 7 August 2020. Ad26.COV2.S was a replication-incompetent adenovirus type 26 vector expressing a prefusion-stabilized SARS-CoV-2 spike protein from the original Wuhan strain. The junction shows trimming of 4 bases on V and 3 bases on J, plus 22 bases between the germline ends. CDR1 SGDLS and CDR2 YYNGEE were looked up in the germline V gene. The CDR3 has 17 amino acids, counting the end cysteine and phenylalanine. Only CDR3 DNA is held: 51 bases, read in frame from base 1.

The data were obtained in a study of Ad26.COV2.S vaccination and SARS-CoV-2 variants (TCRdb year 2021). About the study as a whole: Donors in the vaccine arm were drawn from COV1001, a multicentre, randomized, double-blind, placebo-controlled phase I-IIa trial testing Ad26.COV2.S in healthy adults. Dosing of Ad26.COV2.S was intramuscular, at either 5x10^10 or 1x10^11 viral particles, delivered as one shot or as two shots spaced 56 days apart. TCRbeta repertoire sequencing was used to assess the specificity and breadth of SARS-CoV-2-reactive T cell receptors after Ad26.COV2.S vaccination. The TCR-sequenced set comprised approximately 32 samples: roughly 19 Ad26.COV2.S vaccine recipients, 5 placebo recipients and 8 SARS-CoV-2 convalescent individuals. Participants in the trial were split at random into five groups of five each, receiving low-dose or high-dose Ad26.COV2.S once or twice, or else placebo on both occasions. Investigators remained blinded to trial group allocation during experiments and outcome assessment.

Beyond this particular receptor, the publication reports: After vaccination, spike-specific CD8+ and CD4+ T cell responses were reported to show substantial breadth. The study was not powered to compare responses between vaccine doses or regimens. Compared with placebo recipients, Ad26.COV2.S recipients showed higher spike-specific TCR breadth (P = 0.0014). The authors noted that total T cell responses may have been underestimated by the TCR breadth and depth analyses. Comparable non-spike TCR breadth was observed between vaccine and placebo recipients, consistent with only spike being contained in the vaccine.

The immunoSEQ Assay was the method used to sequence TCRbeta CDR3 regions. After extraction, genomic DNA underwent amplification by bias-controlled multiplex PCR, followed by high-throughput sequencing. Processing in the source paper ran as follows. To quantify the absolute abundance of each unique TCRbeta CDR3 region, sequences were collapsed and filtered. T cell fraction was estimated by normalizing TCRbeta template counts to usable DNA, with usable DNA measured through amplification of reference genes found in all nucleated cells. Repertoire TCRs were annotated as SARS-CoV-2-specific by exact matching of V gene, CDR3 amino acid sequence and J gene to a known reactive TCR set. The reference SARS-CoV-2 TCR set was obtained from MIRA and was filtered for enrichment in COVID-19-positive ImmuneCODE repertoires, whereby public or cross-reactive TCRs were removed. Using the MIRA antigens, annotated TCRs were further analysed by specific ORF or by position within an ORF. Breadth was defined as the number of annotated unique rearrangements divided by the total number of unique productive rearrangements, and depth was defined as the summed frequency of the annotated unique rearrangements. Group comparisons of TCR breadth used two-sided Wilcoxon rank-sum tests. Entries here come from immuneACCESS through TCRdb and include only in-frame sequences with V and J called. Some clones fail to appear in such tables; in the studies checked, an unresolved V gene covers under half of the shortfall, and the cause of the remainder is unknown. For V, J and clone size, that table is used; D and trimming come from the DNA. The sample records around 320,000 clones, over 75% of which are singletons. The top ten clonotypes cover roughly 3.1% of the sample.

This receptor was taken from a person between 18 and 60 years old who received the Ad26.COV2.S COVID-19 vaccine or a placebo. The sequence links TRBV9 to TRBJ1-1, with a tentative D gene TRBD1 over 6 matching bases. The sample consisted of peripheral blood, taken in a trial of Ad26.COV2.S vaccine versus placebo. The CDR3 has the sequence CASSLRGTPGGDTEAFF. Here is the DNA: TGTGCCAGCAGCCTCAGGGGAACTCCGGGGGGTGACACTGAAGCTTTCTTT.